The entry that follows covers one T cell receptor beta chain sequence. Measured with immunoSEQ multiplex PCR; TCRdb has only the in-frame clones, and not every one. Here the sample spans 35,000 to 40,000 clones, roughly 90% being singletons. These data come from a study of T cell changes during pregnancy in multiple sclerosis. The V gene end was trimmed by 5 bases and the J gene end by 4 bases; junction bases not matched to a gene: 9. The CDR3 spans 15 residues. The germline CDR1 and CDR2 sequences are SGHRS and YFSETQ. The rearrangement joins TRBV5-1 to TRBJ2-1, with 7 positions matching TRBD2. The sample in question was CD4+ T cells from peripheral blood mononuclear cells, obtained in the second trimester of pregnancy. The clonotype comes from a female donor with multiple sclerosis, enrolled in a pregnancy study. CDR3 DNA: TGCGCCAGCAGAGATCCGGGACTACAGTACAATGAGCAGTTCTTC. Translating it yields CASRDPGLQYNEQFF.